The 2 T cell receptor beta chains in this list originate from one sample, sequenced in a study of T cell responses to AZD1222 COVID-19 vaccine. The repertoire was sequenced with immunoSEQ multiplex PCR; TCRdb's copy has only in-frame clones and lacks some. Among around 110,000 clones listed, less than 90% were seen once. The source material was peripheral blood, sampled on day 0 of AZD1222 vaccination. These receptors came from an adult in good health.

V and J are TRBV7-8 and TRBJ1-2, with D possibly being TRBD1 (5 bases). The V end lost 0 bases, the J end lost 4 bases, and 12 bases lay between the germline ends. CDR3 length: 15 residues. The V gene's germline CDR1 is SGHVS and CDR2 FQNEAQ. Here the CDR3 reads CASSLAVGRGYGYTF. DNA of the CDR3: TGTGCCAGCAGCTTAGCAGTAGGAAGGGGCTATGGCTACACCTTC.

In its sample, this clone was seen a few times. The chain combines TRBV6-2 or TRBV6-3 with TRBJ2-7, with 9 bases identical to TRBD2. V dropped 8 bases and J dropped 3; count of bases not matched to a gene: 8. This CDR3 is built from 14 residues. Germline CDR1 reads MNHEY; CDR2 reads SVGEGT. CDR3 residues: CASRPLAGYYEQYF. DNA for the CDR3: TGTGCCAGCCGCCCCCTAGCGGGATACTACGAGCAGTACTTC.